The TCR beta chain described here comes from a study of blood T cell repertoires in COVID-19. This clone has only one observation. Data came from immunoSEQ multiplex PCR; TCRdb stores just in-frame clones and leaves some out. The sample has about 170,000 clones, approximately 87% seen once. This receptor was obtained from a woman in her sixties or seventies with COVID-19, enrolled during active disease. The sequencing sample was made of peripheral blood.

The CDR3 region is CATSVGSNEQFF. The CDR3 DNA reads as TGTGCCACCAGTGTGGGGAGCAATGAGCAGTTCTTC. The chain joins TRBV24-1 to TRBJ2-1; a weak D match, TRBD2 (5 bases). The germline gives CDR1 KGHDR, CDR2 SFDVKD. V was shortened by 5 bases and J by 6 bases, with 7 bases between the two germline ends. The length of the CDR3 is 12 residues.